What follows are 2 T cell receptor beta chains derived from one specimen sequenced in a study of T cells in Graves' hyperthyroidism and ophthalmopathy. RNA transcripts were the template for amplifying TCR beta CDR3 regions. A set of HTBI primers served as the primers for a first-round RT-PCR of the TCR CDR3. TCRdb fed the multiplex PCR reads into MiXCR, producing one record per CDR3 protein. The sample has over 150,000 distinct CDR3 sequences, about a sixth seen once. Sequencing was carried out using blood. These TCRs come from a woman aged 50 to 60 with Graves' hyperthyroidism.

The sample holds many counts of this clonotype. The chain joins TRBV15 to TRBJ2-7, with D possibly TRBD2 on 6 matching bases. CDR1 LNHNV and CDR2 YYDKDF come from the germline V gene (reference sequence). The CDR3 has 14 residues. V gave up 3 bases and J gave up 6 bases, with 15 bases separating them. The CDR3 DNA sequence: TGTGCCACCAGCAGGGAAAAAGAGGGACTCGAGCAGTACTTC. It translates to CATSREKEGLEQYF.

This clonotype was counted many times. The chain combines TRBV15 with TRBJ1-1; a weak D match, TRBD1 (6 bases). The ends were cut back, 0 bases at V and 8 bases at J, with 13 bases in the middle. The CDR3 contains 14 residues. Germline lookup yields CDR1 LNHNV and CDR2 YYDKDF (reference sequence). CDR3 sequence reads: CATSRDWGGEEAFF. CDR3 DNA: TGTGCCACCAGCAGAGATTGGGGGGGCGAGGAAGCTTTCTTT.